This TCR beta chain was documented in a study of T cell repertoires in cytomegalovirus infection. Study summary: Recently identified HLA-C-restricted CMV epitopes were among the peptides used. Matching HLA type and CMV infection were both indicated by public TCR beta signatures.

There are 19 residues in the CDR3. The germline gives CDR1 SGHVS, CDR2 FNYEAQ. V lost 3 bases to trimming and J lost 7 bases; unmatched junction nucleotides: 14. Findings and caveats of the study: What dominated the ex vivo response were HLA-C-restricted CMV-specific TCR beta clonotypes. Using cumulative public TCR beta family frequency, the authors identified those who carried CMV together with the relevant HLA.

TCRdb re-called the reads with MiXCR, one entry per CDR3 protein. The sample contains about 770,000 distinct CDR3 sequences, roughly 28% of which appear only once. This clonotype was detected only a few times. The antigen remains unidentified. This sample comprised cultured CD8+ T cells from PBMCs, obtained from culture after CMV antigen stimulation. The TCR comes from a human donor in good health (CMV status not recorded). Some clones in this sample may be carry-over from other donors' samples. The chain has TRBV7-6 and TRBJ2-2; 13 bases are shared with TRBD2. CDR3 residues: CASSFGLAGAPREGGELFF. The CDR3 region has the DNA TGTGCCAGCAGCTTCGGACTAGCGGGGGCCCCCCGGGAGGGCGGGGAGCTGTTTTTT.